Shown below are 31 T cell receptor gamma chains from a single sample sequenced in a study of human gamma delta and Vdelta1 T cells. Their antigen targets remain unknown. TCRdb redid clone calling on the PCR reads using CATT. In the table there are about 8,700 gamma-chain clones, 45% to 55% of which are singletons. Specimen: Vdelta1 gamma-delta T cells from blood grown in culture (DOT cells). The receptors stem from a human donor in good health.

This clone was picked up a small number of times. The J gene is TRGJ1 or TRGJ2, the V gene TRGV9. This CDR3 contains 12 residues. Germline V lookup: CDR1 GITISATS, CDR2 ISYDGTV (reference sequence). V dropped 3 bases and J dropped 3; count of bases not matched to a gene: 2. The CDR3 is CALWERYYKKLF. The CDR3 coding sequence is TGTGCCTTGTGGGAGCGTTATTATAAGAAACTCTTT.

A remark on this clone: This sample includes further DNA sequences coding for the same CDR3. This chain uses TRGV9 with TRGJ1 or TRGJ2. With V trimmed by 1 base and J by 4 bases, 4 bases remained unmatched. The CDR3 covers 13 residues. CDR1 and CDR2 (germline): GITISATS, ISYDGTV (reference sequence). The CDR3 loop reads CALWEVSYYKKLF. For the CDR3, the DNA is TGTGCCTTGTGGGAGGTCAGCTATTATAAGAAACTCTTT.

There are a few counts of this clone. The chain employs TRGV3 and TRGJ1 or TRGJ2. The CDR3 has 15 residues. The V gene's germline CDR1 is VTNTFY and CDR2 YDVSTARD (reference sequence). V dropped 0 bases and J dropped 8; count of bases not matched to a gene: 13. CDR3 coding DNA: TGTGCCACCTGGGACAGGAAGGTGTTAAGGAATAAGAAACTCTTT. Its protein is CATWDRKVLRNKKLF.

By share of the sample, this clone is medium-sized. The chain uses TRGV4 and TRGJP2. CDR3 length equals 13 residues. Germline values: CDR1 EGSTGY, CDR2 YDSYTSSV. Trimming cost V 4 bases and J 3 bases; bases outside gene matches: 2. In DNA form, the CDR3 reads TGTGCCACCTGGGACCGTAGTGATTGGATCAAGACGTTT. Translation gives CATWDRSDWIKTF.

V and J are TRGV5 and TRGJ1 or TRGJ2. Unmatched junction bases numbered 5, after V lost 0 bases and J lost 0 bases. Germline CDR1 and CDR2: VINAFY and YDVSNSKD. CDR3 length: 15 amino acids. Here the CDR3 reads CATWDRPMNYYKKLF. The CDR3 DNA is TGTGCCACCTGGGACAGGCCAATGAATTATTATAAGAAACTCTTT.

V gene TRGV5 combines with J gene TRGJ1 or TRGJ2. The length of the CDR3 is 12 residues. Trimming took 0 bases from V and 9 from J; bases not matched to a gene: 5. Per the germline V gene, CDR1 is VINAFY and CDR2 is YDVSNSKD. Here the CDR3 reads CATWDRQPKKLF. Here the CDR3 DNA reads TGTGCCACCTGGGACAGGCAGCCTAAGAAACTCTTT.

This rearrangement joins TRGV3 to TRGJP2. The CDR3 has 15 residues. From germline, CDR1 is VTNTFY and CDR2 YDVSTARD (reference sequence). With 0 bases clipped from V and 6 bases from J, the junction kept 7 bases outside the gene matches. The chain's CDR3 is CATWDRRFGDWIKTF. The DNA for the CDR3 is TGTGCCACCTGGGACAGGCGTTTTGGTGATTGGATCAAGACGTTT.

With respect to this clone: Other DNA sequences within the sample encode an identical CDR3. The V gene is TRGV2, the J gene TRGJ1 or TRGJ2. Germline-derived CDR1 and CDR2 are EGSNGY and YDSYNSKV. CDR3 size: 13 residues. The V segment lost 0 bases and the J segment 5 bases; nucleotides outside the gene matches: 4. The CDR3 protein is CATWDGLDYKKLF. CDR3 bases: TGTGCCACCTGGGACGGGCTCGATTATAAGAAACTCTTT.

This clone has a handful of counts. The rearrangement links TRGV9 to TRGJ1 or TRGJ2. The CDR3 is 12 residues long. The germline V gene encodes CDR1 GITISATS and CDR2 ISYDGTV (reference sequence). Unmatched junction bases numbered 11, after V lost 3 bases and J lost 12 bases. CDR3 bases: TGTGCCTTGTGGGAGACTCAATTCGGGAAACTCTTT. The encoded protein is CALWETQFGKLF.

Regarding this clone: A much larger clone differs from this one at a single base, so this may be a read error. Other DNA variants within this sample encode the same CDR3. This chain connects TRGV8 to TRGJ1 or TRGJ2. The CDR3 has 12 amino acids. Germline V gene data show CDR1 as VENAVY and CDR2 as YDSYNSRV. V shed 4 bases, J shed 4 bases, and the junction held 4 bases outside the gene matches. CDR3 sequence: CATWDVYYKKLF. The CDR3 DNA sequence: TGTGCCACCTGGGACGTATATTATAAGAAACTCTTT.

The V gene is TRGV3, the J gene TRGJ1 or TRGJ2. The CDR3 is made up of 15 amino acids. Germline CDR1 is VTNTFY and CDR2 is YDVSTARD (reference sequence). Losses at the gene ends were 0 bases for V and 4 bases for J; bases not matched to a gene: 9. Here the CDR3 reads CATWDRLGAYYKKLF. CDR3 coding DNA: TGTGCCACCTGGGACAGGCTAGGGGCATATTATAAGAAACTCTTT.

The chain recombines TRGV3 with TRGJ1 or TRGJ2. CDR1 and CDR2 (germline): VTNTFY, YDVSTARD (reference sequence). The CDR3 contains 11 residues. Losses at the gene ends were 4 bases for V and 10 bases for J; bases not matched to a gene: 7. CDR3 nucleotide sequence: TGTGCCACCTGGGAATTTCGGAAGAAACTCTTT. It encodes CATWEFRKKLF.

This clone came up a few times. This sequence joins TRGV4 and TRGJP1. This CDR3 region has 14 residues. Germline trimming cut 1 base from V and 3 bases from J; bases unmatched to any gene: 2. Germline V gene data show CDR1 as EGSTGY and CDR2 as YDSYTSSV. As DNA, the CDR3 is TGTGCCACCTGGGATGGCCCCACTGGTTGGTTCAAGATATTT. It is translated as CATWDGPTGWFKIF.

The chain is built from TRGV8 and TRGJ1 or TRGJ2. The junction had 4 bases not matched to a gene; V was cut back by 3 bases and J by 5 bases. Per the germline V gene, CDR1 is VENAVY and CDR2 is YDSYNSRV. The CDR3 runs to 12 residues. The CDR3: CATWDENYKKLF. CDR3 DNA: TGTGCCACCTGGGATGAGAATTATAAGAAACTCTTT.

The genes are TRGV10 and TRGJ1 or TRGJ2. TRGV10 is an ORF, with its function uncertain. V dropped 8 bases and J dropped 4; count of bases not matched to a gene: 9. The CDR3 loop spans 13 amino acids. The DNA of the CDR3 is TGTGCTGCGTGGGAATCAAGATATTATAAGAAACTCTTT. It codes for CAAWESRYYKKLF.

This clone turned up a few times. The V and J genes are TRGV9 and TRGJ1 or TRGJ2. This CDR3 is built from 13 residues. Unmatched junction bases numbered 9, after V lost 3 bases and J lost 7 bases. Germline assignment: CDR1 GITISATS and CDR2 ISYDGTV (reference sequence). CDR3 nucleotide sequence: TGTGCCTTGTGGGAGCCCCGGTGGTATAAGAAACTCTTT. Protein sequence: CALWEPRWYKKLF.

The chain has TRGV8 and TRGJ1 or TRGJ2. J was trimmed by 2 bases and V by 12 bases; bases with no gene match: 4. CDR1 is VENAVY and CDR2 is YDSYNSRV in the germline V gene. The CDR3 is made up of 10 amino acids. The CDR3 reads CACHYYKKLF. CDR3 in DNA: TGTGCCTGCCATTATTATAAGAAACTCTTT.

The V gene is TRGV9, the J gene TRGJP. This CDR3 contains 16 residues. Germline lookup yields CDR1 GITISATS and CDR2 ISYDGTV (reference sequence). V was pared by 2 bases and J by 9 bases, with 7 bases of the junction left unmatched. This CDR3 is CALWEDEGLGKKIKVF. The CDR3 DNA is TGTGCCTTGTGGGAGGACGAGGGGTTGGGCAAAAAAATCAAGGTATTT.

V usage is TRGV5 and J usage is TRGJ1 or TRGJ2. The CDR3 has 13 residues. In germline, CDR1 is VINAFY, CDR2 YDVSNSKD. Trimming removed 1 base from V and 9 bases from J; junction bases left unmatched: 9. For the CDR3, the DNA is TGTGCCACCTGGGACAGAAAATCAACTAAGAAACTCTTT. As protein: CATWDRKSTKKLF.

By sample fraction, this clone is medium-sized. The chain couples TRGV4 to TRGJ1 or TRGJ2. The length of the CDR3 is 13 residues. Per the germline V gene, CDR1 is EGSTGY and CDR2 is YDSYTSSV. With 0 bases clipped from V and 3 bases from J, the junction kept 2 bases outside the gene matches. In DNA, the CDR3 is TGTGCCACCTGGGATGGGACTTATTATAAGAAACTCTTT. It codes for CATWDGTYYKKLF.

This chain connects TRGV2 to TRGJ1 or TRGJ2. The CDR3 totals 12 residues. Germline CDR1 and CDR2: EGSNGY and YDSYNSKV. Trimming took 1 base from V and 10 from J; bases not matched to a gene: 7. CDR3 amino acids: CATWDGHRKKLF. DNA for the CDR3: TGTGCCACCTGGGACGGCCACAGGAAGAAACTCTTT.

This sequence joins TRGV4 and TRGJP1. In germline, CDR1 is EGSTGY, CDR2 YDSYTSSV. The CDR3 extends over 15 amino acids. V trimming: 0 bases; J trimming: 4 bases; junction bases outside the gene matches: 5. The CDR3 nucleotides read TGTGCCACCTGGGATGGGCCGGGCACTGGTTGGTTCAAGATATTT. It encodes CATWDGPGTGWFKIF.

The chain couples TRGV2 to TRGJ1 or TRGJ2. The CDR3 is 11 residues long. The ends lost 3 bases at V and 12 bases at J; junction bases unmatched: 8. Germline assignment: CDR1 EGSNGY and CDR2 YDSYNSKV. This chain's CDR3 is CATWDPWGKLF. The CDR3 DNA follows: TGTGCCACCTGGGACCCCTGGGGGAAACTCTTT.

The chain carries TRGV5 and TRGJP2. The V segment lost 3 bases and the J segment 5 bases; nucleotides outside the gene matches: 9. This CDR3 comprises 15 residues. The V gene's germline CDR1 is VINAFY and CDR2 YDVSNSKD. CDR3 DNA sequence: TGTGCCACCTGGGACCAGGCGGACAGTGATTGGATCAAGACGTTT. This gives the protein CATWDQADSDWIKTF.

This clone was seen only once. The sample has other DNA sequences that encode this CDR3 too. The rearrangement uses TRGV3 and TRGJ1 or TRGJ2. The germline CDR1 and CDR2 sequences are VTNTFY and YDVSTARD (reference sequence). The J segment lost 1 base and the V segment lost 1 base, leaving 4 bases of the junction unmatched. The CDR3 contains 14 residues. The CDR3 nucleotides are TGTGCCACCTGGGACAGTCCTAATTATTATAAGAAACTCTTT. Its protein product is CATWDSPNYYKKLF.

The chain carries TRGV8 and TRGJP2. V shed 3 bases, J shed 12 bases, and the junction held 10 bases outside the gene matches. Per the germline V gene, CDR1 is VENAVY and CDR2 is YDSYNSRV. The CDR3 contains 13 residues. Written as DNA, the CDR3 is TGTGCCACCTGGGATGAGAGAAAGGGGATCAAGACGTTT. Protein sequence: CATWDERKGIKTF.

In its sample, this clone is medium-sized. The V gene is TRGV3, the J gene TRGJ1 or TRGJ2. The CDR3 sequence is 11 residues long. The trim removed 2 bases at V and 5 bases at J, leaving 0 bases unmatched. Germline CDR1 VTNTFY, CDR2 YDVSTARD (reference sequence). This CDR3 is CATWDNYKKLF. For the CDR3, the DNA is TGTGCCACCTGGGACAATTATAAGAAACTCTTT.

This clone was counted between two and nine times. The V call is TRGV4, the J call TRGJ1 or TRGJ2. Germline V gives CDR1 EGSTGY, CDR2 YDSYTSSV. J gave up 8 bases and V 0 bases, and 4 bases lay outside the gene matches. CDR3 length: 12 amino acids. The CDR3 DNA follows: TGTGCCACCTGGGATGGGAAGAATAAGAAACTCTTT. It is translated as CATWDGKNKKLF.

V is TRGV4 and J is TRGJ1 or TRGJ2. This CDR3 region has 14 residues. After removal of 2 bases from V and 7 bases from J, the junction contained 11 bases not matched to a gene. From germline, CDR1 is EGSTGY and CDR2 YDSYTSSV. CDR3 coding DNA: TGTGCCACCTGGGATGCCCCGAGTAGATATAAGAAACTCTTT. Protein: CATWDAPSRYKKLF.

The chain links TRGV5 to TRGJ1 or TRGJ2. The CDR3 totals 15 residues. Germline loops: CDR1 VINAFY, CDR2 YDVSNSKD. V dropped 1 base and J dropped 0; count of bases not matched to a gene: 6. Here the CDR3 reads CATWDSLKNYYKKLF. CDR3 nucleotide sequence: TGTGCCACCTGGGACAGCCTAAAGAATTATTATAAGAAACTCTTT.

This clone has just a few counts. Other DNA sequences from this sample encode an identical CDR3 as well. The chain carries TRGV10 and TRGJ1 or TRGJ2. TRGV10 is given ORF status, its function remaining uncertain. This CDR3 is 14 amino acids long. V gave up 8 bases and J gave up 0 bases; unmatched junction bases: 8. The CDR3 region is CAAWDYRNYYKKLF. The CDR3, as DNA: TGTGCTGCGTGGGATTATAGGAATTATTATAAGAAACTCTTT.